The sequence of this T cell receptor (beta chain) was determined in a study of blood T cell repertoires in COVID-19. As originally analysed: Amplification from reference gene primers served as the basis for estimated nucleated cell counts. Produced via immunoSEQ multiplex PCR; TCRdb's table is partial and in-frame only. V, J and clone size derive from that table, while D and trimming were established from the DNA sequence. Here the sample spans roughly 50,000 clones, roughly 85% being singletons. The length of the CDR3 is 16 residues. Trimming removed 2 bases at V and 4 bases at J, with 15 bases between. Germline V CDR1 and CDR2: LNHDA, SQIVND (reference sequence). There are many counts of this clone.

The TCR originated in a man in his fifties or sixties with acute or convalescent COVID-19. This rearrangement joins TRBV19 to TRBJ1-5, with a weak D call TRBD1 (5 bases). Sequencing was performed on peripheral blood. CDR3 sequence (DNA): TGTGCCAGTAGTATAATGGAGGGGCGCGGGAATCAGCCCCAGCATTTT. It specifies CASSIMEGRGNQPQHF.